This T cell receptor (beta chain) was captured in a study of shared clonotypes between healthy human individuals (dated by TCRdb to the early 2020s). Study-level background: The cohort comprised two women and a few men aged 18 to 49 years. Libraries were prepared and TCR repertoires were sequenced by different laboratories using diverse techniques, in order to increase sequencing depth and limit assay-specific biases. Between about 0.8 and 9 billion PBMCs per donor were obtained by leukapheresis. To estimate repertoire size and how much clonotypes are shared between individuals, the study performed deep sequencing of blood TCR repertoires from a few healthy adults. Per donor, three plates each were used for CD4 naive and CD4 memory, two for CD8 naive, and one for CD8 memory. General study outcomes and caveats: Clonotypes shared by all four sorted-subset donors showed higher generation probabilities than non-shared clonotypes. Sampling was restricted to blood, and TCR repertoires in tissue are likely to differ from TCR repertoires in blood. Based on pairwise subsampling, the degree of clonotype sharing among donors was expected to be affected by sequencing depth. Because the study included a small number of donors, the genetic and exposure-history diversity represented was limited. Naive subsets generally had larger estimated clonotype richness than memory subsets. Incomplete sequencing was indicated by rarefaction of sorted-subset datasets, despite the large sequencing depth. Across a few donors, around 5% of naive CD4, approximately 3.6% of naive CD8, 2.3% of memory CD4, and 0.4% of memory CD8 clonotypes were shared.

This clone was recorded once. No antigen is known for it. Base qualities are not at hand, and no much larger clone is one base apart. TCR CDR3 regions were amplified from genomic DNA by multiplex PCR using the deep immunoSEQ assay. Extracted genomic DNA from each cell subset was spread evenly across all wells of several immunoSEQ 96-well plates, with each plate serving as a replicate. For sorted subsets, roughly 190 ng of genomic DNA, equivalent to about 30,000 T cell genomes, went into each replicate PCR. Purified libraries were measured with a Qubit 3.0 fluorometer, size-checked on a Bioanalyzer 2100, and measured again with the KAPA Library Quantification kit. Every immunoSEQ 96-well plate was sequenced on a dedicated single-read 150-cycle Illumina NextSeq 550 flow cell. Under the source paper's analysis protocol: Because the immunoSEQ output held only junctional sequences and lacked quality scores, the filtering could not match the filtering applied to full-length reads. To assign V/J genes and CDR3, sequences were annotated against IMGT germline references using PyIR, a Python wrapper for IgBLAST v1.9. Reads with weak V/J assignments (E-value above 1e-6), missing CDR3, stop codons, out-of-frame junctions, or ambiguous translated residues were removed. V3J clonotypes were defined by identical inferred V gene, J gene, and CDR3 amino acid sequence. Percentage overlap between repertoires was computed as shared unique clonotypes divided by the size of the smaller repertoire. Three approaches were used to assess repertoire richness: RTK rarefaction, the Chao1 estimator, and Recon v2.1 estimates of unobserved clonotypes. Generation probabilities for all TCRbeta clonotypes obtained by the gDNA method from several donors were computed using OLGA. TCRdb carries this immuneACCESS record with in-frame sequences only. Its versions omit some clonotypes, under half of them owing to an unresolved V gene in the studies checked, with the rest unexplained. The V and J calls and clone size are taken from that table; D and trimming were inferred from the DNA. Counted in this sample were around 1.1 million clones; about four fifths of them appeared once. Jointly, the top ten make up roughly 0.61% of the sample.

Inclusive of the bounding cysteine and phenylalanine, the CDR3 is 12 residues long. Solely the CDR3 DNA is kept, with 36 bases framed from the first base. Relative to germline, V is 5 bases shorter and J is 8 bases shorter, with 12 bases between their ends. The germline V gene yields SGHAT for CDR1 and FQNNGV for CDR2. The donors were healthy, HIV-negative adults who had no recently reported acute infections or vaccinations. Every donor was a Caucasian adult residing in Nashville, Tennessee, USA. CD4+ T cells were enriched by magnetic negative selection, after which naive cells were positively selected on CD45RA and the negative fraction was taken as the memory subset. Blood was obtained by leukapheresis, after which PBMCs were separated by Ficoll-Histopaque density gradient centrifugation and cryopreserved in liquid nitrogen vapor phase. Analytical flow cytometry was used to check the purity and quantity of each magnetically sorted T cell population. Genomic DNA was isolated from every sorted fraction and measured by UV absorbance on a Nanodrop 2000c.

The rearranged chain carries TRBV11-2 and TRBJ1-2, with the D gene call left open. The source is a man between 18 and 35 years old in good health. Some clones in this sample may be carry-over from other donors' samples. Sequenced sample: memory CD4+ T cells from PBMCs. The cell subset or site label corresponds to: CD45RA-negative fraction. The CDR3 corresponds to CASSVQTGGYTF. The base sequence is TGTGCCAGCAGCGTCCAGACCGGGGGCTACACCTTC.